The rows below give T cell receptor beta chains drawn from one sample of a study of identical twins. TCRdb passed the 5' RACE reads through MiXCR, listing each CDR3 protein once. Of 690,000 or so distinct CDR3 sequences listed, around 6% are singletons. Sequencing was performed on naive T cells sorted from blood. The receptors originated from a man aged 18 to 29 in good health. Both conserved end residues are part of each CDR3. Fields, in order: D gene, V gene, clone size, J gene, CDR3 protein, CDR3 DNA. D genes are given only for firm matches. A row's size may be missing; if present it is once, few, many or a size class.

d_call: -
v_call: TRBV20-1
clone_size: many
j_call: TRBJ2-3
cdr3_aa: CSARDPHRVGDTQYF
cdr3_nt: TGCAGTGCTAGAGATCCCCACAGGGTGGGAGATACGCAGTATTTT

d_call: -
v_call: TRBV20-1
clone_size: -
j_call: TRBJ2-1
cdr3_aa: CSALGLAAGSDEQFF
cdr3_nt: TGCAGTGCCCTAGGTCTCGCCGCGGGATCGGATGAGCAGTTCTTC

d_call: -
v_call: TRBV5-1
clone_size: many
j_call: TRBJ2-1
cdr3_aa: CASSLARQGVYNEQFF
cdr3_nt: TGCGCCAGCAGCTTGGCCCGGCAGGGTGTGTACAATGAGCAGTTCTTC

d_call: -
v_call: TRBV4-2
clone_size: many
j_call: TRBJ1-1
cdr3_aa: CASSQELTGNTEAFF
cdr3_nt: TGTGCCAGCAGCCAGGAACTCACAGGGAACACTGAAGCTTTCTTT

d_call: -
v_call: TRBV7-8
clone_size: few
j_call: TRBJ2-2
cdr3_aa: CASSLLGKSTGELFF
cdr3_nt: TGTGCCAGCAGCTTATTGGGGAAGAGCACCGGGGAGCTGTTTTTT

d_call: -
v_call: TRBV5-1
clone_size: few
j_call: TRBJ2-1
cdr3_aa: CASSPGPSGNEQFF
cdr3_nt: TGCGCCAGCAGCCCGGGACCTTCAGGGAATGAGCAGTTCTTC

d_call: -
v_call: TRBV29-1
clone_size: -
j_call: TRBJ2-2
cdr3_aa: CSVGEDTGELFF
cdr3_nt: TGCAGCGTTGGTGAGGACACCGGGGAGCTGTTTTTT

d_call: -
v_call: TRBV6-5
clone_size: -
j_call: TRBJ2-3
cdr3_aa: CASSYPERESTDTQYF
cdr3_nt: TGTGCCAGCAGTTACCCAGAAAGGGAAAGCACAGATACGCAGTATTTT

d_call: -
v_call: TRBV7-9
clone_size: many
j_call: TRBJ1-5
cdr3_aa: CASSSGFDQPQHF
cdr3_nt: TGTGCCAGCAGCTCAGGGTTCGATCAGCCCCAGCATTTT

d_call: -
v_call: TRBV5-1
clone_size: many
j_call: TRBJ2-1
cdr3_aa: CASSPTTYNEQFF
cdr3_nt: TGCGCCAGCAGCCCCACTACCTACAATGAGCAGTTCTTC

d_call: -
v_call: TRBV5-1
clone_size: many
j_call: TRBJ1-2
cdr3_aa: CASSLDQGNYGYTF
cdr3_nt: TGCGCCAGCAGCTTGGACCAGGGGAACTATGGCTACACCTTC